These 9 T cell receptor beta chains share one sample of origin, sequenced in a study of beta chain features in type 1 diabetes. Expressed TCRB transcripts were sequenced after all isolated RNA was converted to cDNA. Generated by immunoSEQ multiplex PCR, the TCRdb table keeps only in-frame clones and is missing some. The table lists under 950,000 clones, 17% of them singletons. The sequenced sample was naive CD4+ T cells from blood. The receptor set was obtained from a woman between 18 and 29 years old in good health.

V and J are TRBV7-3 and TRBJ2-5; 8 bases are shared with TRBD2. The CDR3 contains 15 residues. CDR1 is SGHTA and CDR2 is FQGTGA in the germline V gene. J lost 5 bases, V lost 0 bases, and 5 bases had no gene match. The CDR3 nucleotides are TGTGCCAGCAGCTTAACAGCGGGAGAGGGTGAGACCCAGTACTTC. Translation: CASSLTAGEGETQYF. Using reference TRBV7-3 and TRBJ2-5 for the parts outside the CDR3, the full variable domain is GAGVSQTPSNKVTEKGKYVELRCDPISGHTALYWYRQSLGQGPEFLIYFQGTGAADDSGLPNDRFFAVRPEGSVSTLKIQRTERGDSAVYLCASSLTAGEGETQYFGPGTRLLVL.

This clone was detected only a few times. V usage is TRBV7-2 and J usage is TRBJ2-7; 11 bases match TRBD2. This CDR3 is 15 amino acids long. CDR1 and CDR2 from the germline V gene are SGHTA and FQGNSA. J lost 4 bases, V lost 5 bases, and 7 bases had no gene match. The CDR3 protein is CASSAVGTSGYEQYF. CDR3 DNA sequence: TGTGCCAGCAGCGCAGTTGGGACTAGCGGATACGAGCAGTACTTC.

The J gene is TRBJ1-1, the V gene TRBV7-2; D remains unclear. The length of the CDR3 is 12 residues. V was cut by 5 bases and J by 7 bases, with 11 bases left in between. Germline V gene data show CDR1 as SGHTA and CDR2 as FQGNSA. CDR3 coding DNA: TGTGCCAGCAGCCGTATCCAGAGTGAAGCTTTCTTT. Translation: CASSRIQSEAFF. The variable domain in full, completed from reference TRBV7-2 and TRBJ1-1, reads GAGVSQSPSNKVTEKGKDVELRCDPISGHTALYWYRQSLGQGLEFLIYFQGNSAPDKSGLPSDRFSAERTGGSVSTLTIQRTQQEDSAVYLCASSRIQSEAFFGQGTRLTVV.

This chain uses TRBV10-1 with TRBJ2-5, with D possibly matching TRBD1 (6 bases). Germline CDR1 is WNHNN and CDR2 is SYGVQD (reference sequence). V lost 4 bases and J lost 6, with 18 bases in between. The CDR3 is 15 amino acids. CDR3 bases: TGCGCCAGCAGTGCATACAGGGAAGACAGAAAGACCCAGTACTTC. Translation: CASSAYREDRKTQYF.

The gene calls are TRBV11-2 and TRBJ2-1; 7 positions agree with TRBD2. V shed 6 bases, J shed 3 bases, and the junction held 8 bases outside the gene matches. Looked up from germline, CDR1 is SGHAT and CDR2 is FQNNGV. The CDR3 sequence is 15 residues long. The CDR3 protein is CASRGRESLYNEQFF. DNA for the CDR3: TGTGCCAGCAGGGGGCGGGAGTCCCTCTACAATGAGCAGTTCTTC.

The chain couples TRBV7-9 to TRBJ2-2; TRBD2 is a possible D gene (6 bases). The germline CDR1 and CDR2 sequences are SEHNR and FQNEAQ (reference sequence). V lost 7 bases, J lost 6 bases, and 18 bases lay in between. The CDR3 covers 15 residues. The CDR3 protein is CASTVPGARAGELFF. The CDR3 coding sequence is TGTGCCAGCACCGTCCCGGGAGCCCGCGCCGGGGAGCTGTTTTTT.

This chain links TRBV9 with TRBJ2-5; D gene uncertain. V was cut by 0 bases and J by 11 bases, with 14 bases left in between. CDR1 is SGDLS, CDR2 YYNGEE, per germline. This CDR3 is built from 13 residues. The CDR3 DNA reads as TGTGCCAGCAGCGTAGATCTGGGCCGAGAGCAGTACTTC. It specifies CASSVDLGREQYF.

This chain connects TRBV10-3 to TRBJ1-2, with D unclear. Per germline, CDR1 ENHRY and CDR2 SYGVKD. V lost 0 bases and J 5 bases, leaving 7 bases between the germline ends. The CDR3 length is 13 residues. CDR3 in amino acids: CAISESPSYGYTF. CDR3 nucleotides: TGTGCCATCAGTGAGTCCCCCAGTTATGGCTACACCTTC.

V is TRBV25-1 and J is TRBJ2-1, with 9 positions matching TRBD1. This CDR3 is built from 15 residues. In germline, CDR1 is MGHDK, CDR2 SYGVNS. J was trimmed by 9 bases and V by 1 base; bases with no gene match: 7. CDR3 in amino acids: CASSESGTGSGEQFF. Here the CDR3 DNA reads TGTGCCAGCAGTGAATCCGGGACAGGGTCAGGTGAGCAGTTCTTC. Full variable domain (rest looked up from reference TRBV25-1 and TRBJ2-1): EADIYQTPRYLVIGTGKKITLECSQTMGHDKMYWYQQDPGMELHLIHYSYGVNSTEKGDLSSESTVSRIRTEHFPLTLESARPSHTSQYLCASSESGTGSGEQFFGPGTRLTVL.